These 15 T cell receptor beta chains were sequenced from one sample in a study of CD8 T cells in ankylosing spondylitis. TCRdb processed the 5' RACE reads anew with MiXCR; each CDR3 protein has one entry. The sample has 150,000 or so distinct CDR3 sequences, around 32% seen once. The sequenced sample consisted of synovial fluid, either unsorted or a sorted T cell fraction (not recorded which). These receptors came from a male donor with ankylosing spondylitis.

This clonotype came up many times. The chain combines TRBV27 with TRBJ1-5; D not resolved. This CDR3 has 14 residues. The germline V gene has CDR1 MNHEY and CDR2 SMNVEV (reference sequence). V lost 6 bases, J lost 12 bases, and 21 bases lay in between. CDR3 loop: CASSMDVNRLVQHF. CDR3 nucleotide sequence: TGTGCCAGCAGCATGGATGTCAATCGATTAGTCCAGCATTTT.

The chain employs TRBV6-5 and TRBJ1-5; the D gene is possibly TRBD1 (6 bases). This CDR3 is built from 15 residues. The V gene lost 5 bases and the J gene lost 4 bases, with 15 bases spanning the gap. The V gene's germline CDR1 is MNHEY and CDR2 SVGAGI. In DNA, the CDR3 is TGTGCCAGCAGTAACACTGGACAGCTGAATCAGCCCCAGCATTTT. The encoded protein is CASSNTGQLNQPQHF.

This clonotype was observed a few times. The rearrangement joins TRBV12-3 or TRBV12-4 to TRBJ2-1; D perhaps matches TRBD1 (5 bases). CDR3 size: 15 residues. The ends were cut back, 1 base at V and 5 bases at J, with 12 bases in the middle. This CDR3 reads CASSLGSAGNNEQFF. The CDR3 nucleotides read TGTGCCAGCAGTTTAGGTTCGGCAGGGAACAATGAGCAGTTCTTC.

This CDR3 reads CASIGPGILNTEAFF. For the CDR3, the DNA is TGTGCCAGCATAGGGCCAGGGATTCTGAACACTGAAGCTTTCTTT. V and J are TRBV2 and TRBJ1-1, with D possibly matching TRBD1 (5 bases). V lost 7 bases, J lost 0 bases, and 15 bases lay in between. CDR3 length: 15 residues. CDR1 and CDR2 from the germline V gene are SNHLY and FYNNEI.

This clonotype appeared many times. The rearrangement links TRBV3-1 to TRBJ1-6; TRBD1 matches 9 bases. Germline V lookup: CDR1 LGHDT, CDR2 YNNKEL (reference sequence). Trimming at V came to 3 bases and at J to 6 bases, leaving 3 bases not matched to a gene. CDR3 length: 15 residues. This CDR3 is CASSQGDRVNSPLHF. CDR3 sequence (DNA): TGTGCCAGCAGCCAGGGGGACAGGGTTAATTCACCCCTCCACTTT.

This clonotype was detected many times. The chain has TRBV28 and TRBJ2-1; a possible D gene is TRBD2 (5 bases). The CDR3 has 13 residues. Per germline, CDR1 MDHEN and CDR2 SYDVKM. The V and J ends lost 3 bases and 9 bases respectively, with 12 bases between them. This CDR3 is CASSLMLGSEQFF. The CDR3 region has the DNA TGTGCCAGCAGTTTGATGTTAGGGAGTGAGCAGTTCTTC.

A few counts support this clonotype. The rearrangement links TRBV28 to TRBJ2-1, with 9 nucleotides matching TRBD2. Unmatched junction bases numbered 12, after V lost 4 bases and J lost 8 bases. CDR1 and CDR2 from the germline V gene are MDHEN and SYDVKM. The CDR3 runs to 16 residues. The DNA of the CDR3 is TGTGCCAGCAGTTCGCCTGTAGCGGGAGCTGCGTATGAGCAGTTCTTC. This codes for CASSSPVAGAAYEQFF.

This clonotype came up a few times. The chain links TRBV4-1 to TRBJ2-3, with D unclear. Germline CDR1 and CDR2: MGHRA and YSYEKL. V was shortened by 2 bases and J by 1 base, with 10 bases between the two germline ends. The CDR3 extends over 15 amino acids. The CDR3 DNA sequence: TGCGCCAGCAGCCAATTTGAATGGGGCACAGATACGCAGTATTTT. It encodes CASSQFEWGTDTQYF.

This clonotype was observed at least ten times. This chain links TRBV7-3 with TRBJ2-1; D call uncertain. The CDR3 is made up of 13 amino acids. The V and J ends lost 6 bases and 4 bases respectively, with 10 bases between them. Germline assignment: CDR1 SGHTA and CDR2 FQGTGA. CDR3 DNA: TGTGCCAGCAGTTCGAACCAATACAATGAGCAGTTCTTC. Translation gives CASSSNQYNEQFF.

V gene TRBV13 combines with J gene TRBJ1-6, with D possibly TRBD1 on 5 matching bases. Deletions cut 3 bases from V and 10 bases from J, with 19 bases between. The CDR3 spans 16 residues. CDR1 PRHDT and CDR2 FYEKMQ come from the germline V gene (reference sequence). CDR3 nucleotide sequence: TGTGCCAGCAGCTTTACCCCCGCAGGGCAGGGATCACCCCTCCACTTT. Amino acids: CASSFTPAGQGSPLHF.

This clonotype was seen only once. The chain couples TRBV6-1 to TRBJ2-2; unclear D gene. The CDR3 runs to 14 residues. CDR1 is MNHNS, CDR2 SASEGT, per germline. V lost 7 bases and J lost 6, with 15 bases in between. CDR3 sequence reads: CASTVRGIAGELFF. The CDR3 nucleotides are TGTGCCAGCACCGTGAGAGGAATCGCCGGGGAGCTGTTTTTT.

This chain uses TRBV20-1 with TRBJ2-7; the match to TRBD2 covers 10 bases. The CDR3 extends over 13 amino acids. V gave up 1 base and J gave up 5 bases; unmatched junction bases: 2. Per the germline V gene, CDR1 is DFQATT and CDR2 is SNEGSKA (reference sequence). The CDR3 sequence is CSARVGTSDEQYF. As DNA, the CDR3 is TGCAGTGCTAGAGTGGGGACTAGCGACGAGCAGTACTTC.

For the CDR3, the DNA is TGTGCCAGCAGCTTGGGACACTCTGGGGCCAACGTCCTGACTTTC. It specifies CASSLGHSGANVLTF. This chain links TRBV5-8 with TRBJ2-6; D gene unclear. The germline V gene has CDR1 SGHTS and CDR2 YDEGEE. The CDR3 contains 15 residues. V was pared by 0 bases and J by 0 bases, with 4 bases between.

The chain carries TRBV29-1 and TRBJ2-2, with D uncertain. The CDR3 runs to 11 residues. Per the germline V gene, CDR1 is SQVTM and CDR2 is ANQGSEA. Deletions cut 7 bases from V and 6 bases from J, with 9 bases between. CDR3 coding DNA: TGCAGCGCCCGTGGTGCCGGGGAGCTGTTTTTT. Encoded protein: CSARGAGELFF.

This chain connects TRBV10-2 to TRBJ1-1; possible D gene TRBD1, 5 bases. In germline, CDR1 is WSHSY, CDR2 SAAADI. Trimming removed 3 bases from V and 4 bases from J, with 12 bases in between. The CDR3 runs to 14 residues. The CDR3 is CASSDRAGFTEAFF. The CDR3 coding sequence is TGCGCCAGCAGTGATAGGGCAGGGTTCACTGAAGCTTTCTTT.